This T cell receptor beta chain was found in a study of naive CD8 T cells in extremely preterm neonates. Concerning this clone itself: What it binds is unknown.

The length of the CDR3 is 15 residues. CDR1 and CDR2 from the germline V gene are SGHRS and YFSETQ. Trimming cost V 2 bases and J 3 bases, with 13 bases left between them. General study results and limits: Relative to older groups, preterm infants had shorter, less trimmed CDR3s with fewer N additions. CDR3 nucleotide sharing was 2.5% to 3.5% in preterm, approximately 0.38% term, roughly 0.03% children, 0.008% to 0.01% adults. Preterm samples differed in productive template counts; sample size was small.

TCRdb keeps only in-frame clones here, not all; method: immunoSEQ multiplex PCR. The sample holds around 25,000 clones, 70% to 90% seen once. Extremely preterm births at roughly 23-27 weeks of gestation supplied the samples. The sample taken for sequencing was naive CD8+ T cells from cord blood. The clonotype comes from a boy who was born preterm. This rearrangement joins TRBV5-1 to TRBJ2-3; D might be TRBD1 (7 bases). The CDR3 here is CASSFGQEGTDTQYF. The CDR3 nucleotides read TGCGCCAGCAGCTTCGGACAGGAGGGAACAGATACGCAGTATTTT.